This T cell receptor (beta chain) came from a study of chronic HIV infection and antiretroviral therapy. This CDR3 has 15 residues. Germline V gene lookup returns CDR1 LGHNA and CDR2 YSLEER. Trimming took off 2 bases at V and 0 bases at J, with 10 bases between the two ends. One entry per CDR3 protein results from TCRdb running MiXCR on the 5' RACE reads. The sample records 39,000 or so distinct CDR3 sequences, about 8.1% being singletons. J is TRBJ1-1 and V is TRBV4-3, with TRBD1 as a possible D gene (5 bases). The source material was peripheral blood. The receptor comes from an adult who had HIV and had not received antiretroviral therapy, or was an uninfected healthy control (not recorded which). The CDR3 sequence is CASSQTGHMNTEAFF. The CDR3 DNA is TGCGCCAGCAGCCAAACCGGACATATGAACACTGAAGCTTTCTTT.